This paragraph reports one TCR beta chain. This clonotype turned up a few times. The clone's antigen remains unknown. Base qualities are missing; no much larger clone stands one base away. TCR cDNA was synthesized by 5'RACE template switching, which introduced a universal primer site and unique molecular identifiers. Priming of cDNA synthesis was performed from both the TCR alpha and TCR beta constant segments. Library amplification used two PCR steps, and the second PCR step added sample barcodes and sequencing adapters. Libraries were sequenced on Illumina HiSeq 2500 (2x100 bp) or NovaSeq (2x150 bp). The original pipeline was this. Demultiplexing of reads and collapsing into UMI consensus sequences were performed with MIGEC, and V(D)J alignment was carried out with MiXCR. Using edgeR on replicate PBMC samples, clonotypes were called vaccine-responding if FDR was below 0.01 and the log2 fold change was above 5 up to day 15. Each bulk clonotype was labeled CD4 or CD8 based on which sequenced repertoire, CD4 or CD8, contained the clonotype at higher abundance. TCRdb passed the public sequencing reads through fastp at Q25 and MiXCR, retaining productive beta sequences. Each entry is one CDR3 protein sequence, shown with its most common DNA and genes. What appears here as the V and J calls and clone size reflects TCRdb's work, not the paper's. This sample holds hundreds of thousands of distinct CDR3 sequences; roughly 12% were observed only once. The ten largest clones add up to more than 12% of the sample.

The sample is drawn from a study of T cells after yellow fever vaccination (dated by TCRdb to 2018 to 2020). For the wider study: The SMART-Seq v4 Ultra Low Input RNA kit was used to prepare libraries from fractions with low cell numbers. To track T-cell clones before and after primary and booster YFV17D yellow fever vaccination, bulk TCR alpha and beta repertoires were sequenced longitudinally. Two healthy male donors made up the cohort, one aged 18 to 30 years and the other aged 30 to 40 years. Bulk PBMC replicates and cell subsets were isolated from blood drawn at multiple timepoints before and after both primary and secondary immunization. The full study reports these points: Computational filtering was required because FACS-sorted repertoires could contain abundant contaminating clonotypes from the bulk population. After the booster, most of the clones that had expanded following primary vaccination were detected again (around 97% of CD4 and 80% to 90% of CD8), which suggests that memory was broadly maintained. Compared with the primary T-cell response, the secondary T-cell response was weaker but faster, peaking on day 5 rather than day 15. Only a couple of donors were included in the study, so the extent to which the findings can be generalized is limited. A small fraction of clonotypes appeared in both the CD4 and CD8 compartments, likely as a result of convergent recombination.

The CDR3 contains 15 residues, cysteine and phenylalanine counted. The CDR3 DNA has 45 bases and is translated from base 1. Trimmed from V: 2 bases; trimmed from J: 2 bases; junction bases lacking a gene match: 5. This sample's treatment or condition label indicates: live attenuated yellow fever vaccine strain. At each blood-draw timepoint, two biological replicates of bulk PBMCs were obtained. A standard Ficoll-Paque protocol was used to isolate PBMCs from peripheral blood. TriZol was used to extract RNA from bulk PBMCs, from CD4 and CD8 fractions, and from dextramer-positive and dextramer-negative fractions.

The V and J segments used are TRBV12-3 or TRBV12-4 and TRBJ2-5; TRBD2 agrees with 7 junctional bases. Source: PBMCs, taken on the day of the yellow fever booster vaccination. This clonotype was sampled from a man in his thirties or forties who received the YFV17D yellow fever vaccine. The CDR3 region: CASSLSREVQETQYF. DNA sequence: TGTGCCAGCAGTTTATCACGGGAGGTACAAGAGACCCAGTACTTC.